Here is one T cell receptor (beta chain) with its context. What it binds is not known. This sample was included in a study of Tregs in tolerant kidney transplant recipients. CD4+CD25+CD127- Tregs, CD4+CD25- non-Tregs, CD4 and CD8 cells were sorted. The CDR3 contains 14 residues. The germline V gene encodes CDR1 SGDLS and CDR2 YYNGEE. Trimming left V 3 bases short and J 2 bases short, with 11 bases between. The assay was immunoSEQ multiplex PCR, and TCRdb's table has in-frame clones only and misses some. Of roughly 250,000 clones listed, roughly 84% are singletons. General study results and limits: The small number of patients limits these findings pending further validation. Biological reproducibility was not directly addressed in this study. The most relevant donor-specific Treg TCRbeta repertoire apparently came from expansion with activated donor B cells.

The sequence derives from a human donor in good health. This chain connects TRBV9 to TRBJ1-2; the D is unclear. The source material was CD4+ T cells from blood. The CDR3 protein is CASSATPTNYGYTF. The CDR3 bases are TGTGCCAGCAGCGCGACCCCAACGAACTATGGCTACACCTTC.